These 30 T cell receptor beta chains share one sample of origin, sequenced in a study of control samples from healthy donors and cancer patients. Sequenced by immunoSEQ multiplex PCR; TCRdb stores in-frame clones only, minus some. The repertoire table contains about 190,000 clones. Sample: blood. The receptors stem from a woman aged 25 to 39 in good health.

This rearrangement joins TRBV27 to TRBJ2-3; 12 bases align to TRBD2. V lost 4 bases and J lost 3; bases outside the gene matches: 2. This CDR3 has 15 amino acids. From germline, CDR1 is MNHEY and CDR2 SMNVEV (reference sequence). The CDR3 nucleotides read TGTGCCAGCAGTTCCGGGACTAGCGGGACAGATACGCAGTATTTT. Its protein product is CASSSGTSGTDTQYF.

CDR3 amino acids: CASSSPRTLNTEAFF. The CDR3 nucleotides read TGTGCCAGCAGCTCGCCTCGGACACTGAACACTGAAGCTTTCTTT. The V call is TRBV7-9, the J call TRBJ1-1, with D possibly being TRBD1 (5 bases). CDR1 and CDR2 from the germline V gene are SEHNR and FQNEAQ (reference sequence). V lost 4 bases to trimming and J lost 0 bases, with 12 bases between them. The CDR3 contains 15 residues.

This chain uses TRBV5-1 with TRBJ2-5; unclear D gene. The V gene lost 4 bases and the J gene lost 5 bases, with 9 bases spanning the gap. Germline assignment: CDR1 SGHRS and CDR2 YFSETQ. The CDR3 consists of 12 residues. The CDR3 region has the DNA TGCGCCAGCAGCCCCCCCGGGGAGACCCAGTACTTC. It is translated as CASSPPGETQYF.

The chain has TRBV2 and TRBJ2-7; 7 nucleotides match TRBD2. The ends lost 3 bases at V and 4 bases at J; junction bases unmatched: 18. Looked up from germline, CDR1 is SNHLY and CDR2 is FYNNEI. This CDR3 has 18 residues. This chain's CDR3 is CASSDGGWGGEGGYEQYF. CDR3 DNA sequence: TGTGCCAGCAGTGACGGGGGGTGGGGCGGGGAAGGAGGTTACGAGCAGTACTTC.

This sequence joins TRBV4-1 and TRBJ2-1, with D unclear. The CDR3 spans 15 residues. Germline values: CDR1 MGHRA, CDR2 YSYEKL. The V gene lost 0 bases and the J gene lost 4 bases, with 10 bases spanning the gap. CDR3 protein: CASSQDEETYNEQFF. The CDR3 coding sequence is TGCGCCAGCAGCCAAGATGAAGAAACTTACAATGAGCAGTTCTTC.

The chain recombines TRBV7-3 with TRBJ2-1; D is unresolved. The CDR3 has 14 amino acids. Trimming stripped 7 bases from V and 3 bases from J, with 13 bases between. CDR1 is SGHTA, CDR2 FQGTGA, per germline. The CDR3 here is CASTSGQDYNEQFF. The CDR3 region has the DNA TGTGCCAGCACCTCAGGCCAGGACTACAATGAGCAGTTCTTC. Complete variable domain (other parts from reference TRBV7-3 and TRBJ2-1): GAGVSQTPSNKVTEKGKYVELRCDPISGHTALYWYRQSLGQGPEFLIYFQGTGAADDSGLPNDRFFAVRPEGSVSTLKIQRTERGDSAVYLCASTSGQDYNEQFFGPGTRLTVL.

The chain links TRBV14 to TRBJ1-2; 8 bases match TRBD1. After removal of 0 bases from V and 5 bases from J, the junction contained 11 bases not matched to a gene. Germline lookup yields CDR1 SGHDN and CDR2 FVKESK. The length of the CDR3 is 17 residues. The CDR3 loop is CASSQEIRFRGQYGYTF. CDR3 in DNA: TGTGCCAGCAGCCAAGAAATACGGTTCAGGGGGCAATATGGCTACACCTTC. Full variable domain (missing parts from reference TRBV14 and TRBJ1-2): EAGVTQFPSHSVIEKGQTVTLRCDPISGHDNLYWYRRVMGKEIKFLLHFVKESKQDESGMPNNRFLAERTGGTYSTLKVQPAELEDSGVYFCASSQEIRFRGQYGYTFGSGTRLTVV.

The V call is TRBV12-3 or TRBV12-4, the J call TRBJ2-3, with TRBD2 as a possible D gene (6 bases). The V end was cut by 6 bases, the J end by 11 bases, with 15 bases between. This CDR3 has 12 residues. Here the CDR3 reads CASSRDSGVQYF. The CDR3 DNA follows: TGTGCCAGCAGCCGGGACTCTGGTGTGCAGTATTTT.

The CDR3 DNA reads TGTGCCAGCAGCTTCGGTCGGGCTTCCTGGGGCTACACCTTC. Its protein is CASSFGRASWGYTF. The rearrangement joins TRBV5-6 to TRBJ1-2; D uncertain. Deletions cut 2 bases from V and 8 bases from J, with 16 bases between. Germline CDR1 SGHDT, CDR2 YYEEEE. CDR3 length equals 14 residues.

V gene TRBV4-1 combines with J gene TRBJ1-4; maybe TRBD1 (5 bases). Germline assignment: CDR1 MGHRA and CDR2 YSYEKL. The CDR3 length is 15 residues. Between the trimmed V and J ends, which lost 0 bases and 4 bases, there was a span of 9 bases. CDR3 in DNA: TGCGCCAGCAGCCAAGAGGGGGGGGGTAATGAAAAACTGTTTTTT. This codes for CASSQEGGGNEKLFF.

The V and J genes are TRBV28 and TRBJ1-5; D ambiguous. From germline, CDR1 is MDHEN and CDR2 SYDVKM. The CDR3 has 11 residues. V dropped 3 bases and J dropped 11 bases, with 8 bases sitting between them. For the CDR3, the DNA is TGTGCCAGCAGTTTTGTTGGGACCCAGCATTTT. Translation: CASSFVGTQHF.

The CDR3 nucleotides are TGTGCCAGCAGCCCACGACAGGGTGGTGAGCAGTTCTTC. Translated, it gives CASSPRQGGEQFF. This rearrangement joins TRBV11-3 to TRBJ2-1, with 7 bases identical to TRBD1. This CDR3 spans 13 amino acids. In germline, CDR1 is SGHNT, CDR2 YENEEA. Germline trimming cut 5 bases from V and 9 bases from J; bases unmatched to any gene: 7.

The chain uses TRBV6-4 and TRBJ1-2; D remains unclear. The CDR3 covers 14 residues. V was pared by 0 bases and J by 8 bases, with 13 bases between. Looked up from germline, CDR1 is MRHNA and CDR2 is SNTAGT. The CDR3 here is CASSDSRTRAGYTF. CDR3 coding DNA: TGTGCCAGCAGTGACTCTCGGACTAGGGCGGGCTACACCTTC.

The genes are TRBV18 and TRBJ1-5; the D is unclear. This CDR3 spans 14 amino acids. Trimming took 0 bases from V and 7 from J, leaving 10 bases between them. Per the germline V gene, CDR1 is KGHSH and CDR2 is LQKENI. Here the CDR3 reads CASSPPAGVQPQHF. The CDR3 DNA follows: TGTGCCAGCTCACCACCGGCAGGTGTCCAGCCCCAGCATTTT.

In DNA, the CDR3 is TGTGCCAGCCGTCCGGTTTCTGAAAAACTGTTTTTT. Amino acids: CASRPVSEKLFF. This chain connects TRBV2 to TRBJ1-4; D unresolved. Trimming removed 8 bases at V and 7 bases at J, with 11 bases between. Germline V lookup: CDR1 SNHLY, CDR2 FYNNEI. The CDR3 spans 12 residues.

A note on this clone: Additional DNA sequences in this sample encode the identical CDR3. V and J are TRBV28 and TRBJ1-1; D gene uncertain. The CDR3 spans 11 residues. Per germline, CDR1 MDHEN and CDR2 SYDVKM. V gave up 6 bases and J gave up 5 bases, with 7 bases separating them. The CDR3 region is CASSLRTEAFF. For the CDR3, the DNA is TGTGCCAGCAGCCTTCGGACTGAAGCTTTCTTT.

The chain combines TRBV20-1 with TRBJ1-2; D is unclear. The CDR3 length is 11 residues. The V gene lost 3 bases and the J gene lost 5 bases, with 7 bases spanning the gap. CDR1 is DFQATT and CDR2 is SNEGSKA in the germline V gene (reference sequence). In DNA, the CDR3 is TGCAGTGCTAGCGAGAGTTATGGCTACACCTTC. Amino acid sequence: CSASESYGYTF.

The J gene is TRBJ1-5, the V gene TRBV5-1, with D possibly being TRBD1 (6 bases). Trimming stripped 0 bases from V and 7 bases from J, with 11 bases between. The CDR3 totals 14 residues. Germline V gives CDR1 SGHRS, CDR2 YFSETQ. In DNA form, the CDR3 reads TGCGCCAGCAGCTTGGAAACAGGGATCCAGCCCCAGCATTTT. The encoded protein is CASSLETGIQPQHF.

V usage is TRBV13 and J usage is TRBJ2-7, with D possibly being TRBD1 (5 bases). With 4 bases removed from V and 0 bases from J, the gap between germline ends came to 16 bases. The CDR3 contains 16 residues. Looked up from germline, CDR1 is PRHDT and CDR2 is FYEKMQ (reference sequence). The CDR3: CASSSYHGQGSYEQYF. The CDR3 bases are TGTGCCAGCAGCTCCTACCACGGGCAGGGCTCCTACGAGCAGTACTTC.

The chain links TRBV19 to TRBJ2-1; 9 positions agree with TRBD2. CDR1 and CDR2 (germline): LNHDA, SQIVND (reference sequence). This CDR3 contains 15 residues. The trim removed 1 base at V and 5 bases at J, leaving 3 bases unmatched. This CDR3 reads CASSIASGANNEQFF. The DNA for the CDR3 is TGTGCCAGTAGTATAGCTAGCGGGGCGAACAATGAGCAGTTCTTC. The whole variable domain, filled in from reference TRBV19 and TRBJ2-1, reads DGGITQSPKYLFRKEGQNVTLSCEQNLNHDAMYWYRQDPGQGLRLIYYSQIVNDFQKGDIAEGYSVSREKKESFPLTVTSAQKNPTAFYLCASSIASGANNEQFFGPGTRLTVL.

CDR3 DNA: TGCGCCAGCAGCCAAGTGTCACCGGTATATGGCTACACCTTC. It translates to CASSQVSPVYGYTF. V usage is TRBV4-1 and J usage is TRBJ1-2; D unclear. Per the germline V gene, CDR1 is MGHRA and CDR2 is YSYEKL. V lost 1 base to trimming and J lost 5 bases, with 11 bases between them. The length of the CDR3 is 14 residues.

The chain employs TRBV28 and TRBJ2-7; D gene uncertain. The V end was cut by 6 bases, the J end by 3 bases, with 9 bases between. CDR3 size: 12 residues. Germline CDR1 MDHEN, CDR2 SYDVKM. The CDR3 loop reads CASRVPGYEQYF. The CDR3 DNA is TGTGCCAGCAGGGTGCCGGGCTACGAGCAGTACTTC.

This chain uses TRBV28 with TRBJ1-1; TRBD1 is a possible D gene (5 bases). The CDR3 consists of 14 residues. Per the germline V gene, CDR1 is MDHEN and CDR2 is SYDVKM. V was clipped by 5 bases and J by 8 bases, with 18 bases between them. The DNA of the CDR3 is TGTGCCAGCAGTGCCCTCGGGGGAAAGAGGGAAGCTTTCTTT. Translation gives CASSALGGKREAFF.

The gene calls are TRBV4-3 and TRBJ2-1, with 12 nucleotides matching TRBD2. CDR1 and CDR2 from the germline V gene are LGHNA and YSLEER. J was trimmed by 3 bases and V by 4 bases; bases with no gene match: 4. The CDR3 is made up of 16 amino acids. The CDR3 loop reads CASSRSSGGVYNEQFF. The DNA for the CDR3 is TGCGCCAGCAGCCGGTCTAGCGGGGGGGTCTACAATGAGCAGTTCTTC.

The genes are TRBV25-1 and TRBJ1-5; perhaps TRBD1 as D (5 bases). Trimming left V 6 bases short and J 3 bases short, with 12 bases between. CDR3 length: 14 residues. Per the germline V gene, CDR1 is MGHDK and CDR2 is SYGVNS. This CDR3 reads CASSRTGFNQPQHF. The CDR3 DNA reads TGTGCCAGCAGCCGAACAGGATTCAATCAGCCCCAGCATTTT.

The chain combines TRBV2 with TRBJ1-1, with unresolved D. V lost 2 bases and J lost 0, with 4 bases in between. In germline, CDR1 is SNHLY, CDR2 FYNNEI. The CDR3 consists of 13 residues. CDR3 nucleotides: TGTGCCAGCAGTGAACAGTTGAACACTGAAGCTTTCTTT. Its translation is CASSEQLNTEAFF.

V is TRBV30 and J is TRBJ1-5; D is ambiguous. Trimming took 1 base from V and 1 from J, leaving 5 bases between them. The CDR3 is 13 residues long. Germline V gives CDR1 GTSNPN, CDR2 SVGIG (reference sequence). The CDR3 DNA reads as TGTGCCTGGAGTGCCCAGAGCAATCAGCCCCAGCATTTT. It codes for CAWSAQSNQPQHF.

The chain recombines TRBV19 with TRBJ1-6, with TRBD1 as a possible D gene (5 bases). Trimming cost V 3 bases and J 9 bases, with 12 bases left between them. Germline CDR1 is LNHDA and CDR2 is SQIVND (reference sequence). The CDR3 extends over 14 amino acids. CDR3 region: CASSIPRRGSPLHF. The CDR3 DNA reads TGTGCCAGTAGTATCCCTCGAAGGGGTTCACCCCTCCACTTT.

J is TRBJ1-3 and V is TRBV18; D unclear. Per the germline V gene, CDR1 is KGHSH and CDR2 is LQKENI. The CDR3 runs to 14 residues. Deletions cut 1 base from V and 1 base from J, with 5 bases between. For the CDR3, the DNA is TGTGCCAGCTCACCACAGGAATCTGGAAACACCATATATTTT. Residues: CASSPQESGNTIYF.

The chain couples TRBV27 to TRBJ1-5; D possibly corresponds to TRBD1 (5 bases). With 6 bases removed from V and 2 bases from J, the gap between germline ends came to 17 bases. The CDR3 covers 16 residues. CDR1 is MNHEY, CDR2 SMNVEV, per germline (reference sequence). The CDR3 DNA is TGTGCCAGCAGGTCCGGATTGAGGGACGGCAATCAGCCCCAGCATTTT. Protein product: CASRSGLRDGNQPQHF.